The sequence of this T cell receptor (beta chain) was determined in a study of T-cell reconstitution after alpha-beta-depleted transplantation in children. Ten or more counts support this clonotype. What it recognizes is unknown. Preparation of the TCRbeta library was carried out with unique molecular identifiers. Each CDR3 protein is one row after TCRdb ran MiXCR on the PCR reads. The sample contains roughly 500,000 distinct CDR3 sequences, about 10% of which appear only once. Study-level results: Diversity and T-cell counts at one year after transplant derived mostly from new T cells.

The material was PBMCs, obtained before TCRalphabeta/CD19-depleted stem cell transplant. The sequence came from a child aged 2 to 9 with inherited bone marrow failure, due to receive a stem cell transplant.

In nucleotides, the CDR3 is TGTGCCATCAGTGAGACGGGTTCCGGGGAGCTGTTTTTT. As protein: CAISETGSGELFF. This sequence joins TRBV10-3 and TRBJ2-2; the D is unclear. This CDR3 is 13 amino acids long. CDR1 is ENHRY and CDR2 is SYGVKD in the germline V gene. The germline V and J ends were trimmed by 2 bases and 6 bases, with 7 bases remaining between them.